This entry describes one T cell receptor beta chain. Its target is unknown. A library of TCRbeta sequences, prepared with unique molecular identifiers, was generated. TCRdb re-called the PCR reads with MiXCR, one entry per CDR3 protein. The sample has approximately 110,000 distinct CDR3 sequences; 20% to 25% are singletons. CDR3 length: 15 residues. Germline trimming cut 4 bases from V and 0 bases from J; bases unmatched to any gene: 3. CDR1 and CDR2 from the germline V gene are ENHRY and SYGVKD. The data originate from a study of T-cell reconstitution after alpha-beta-depleted transplantation in children. Study-wide points: In some patients, recipient T cells and intrathymic progenitors surviving conditioning explained high day-60 diversity. One year post-transplant, T-cell counts and diversity were largely derived from T cells produced anew. Several hundred expanded graft clones reportedly gave rise to the alpha-beta T cells present about two months after transplant.

The V and J genes are TRBV10-3 and TRBJ2-3, with 8 bases aligning to TRBD2. The TCR sequence derives from a male patient aged 2 to 10 who had a stem cell transplant for chronic granulomatous disease, so the T cells may come from the graft donor. The material sequenced was PBMCs, mostly from graft donor cells, taken 180 days after TCRalphabeta/CD19-depleted stem cell transplant. CDR3 nucleotide sequence: TGTGCCATCAGTGCTCGGGGGGGGAGCACAGATACGCAGTATTTT. This gives the protein CAISARGGSTDTQYF.